This TCR beta chain was identified in a study of OX40 agonist ivuxolimab in advanced cancers. In the study overall: An agonistic human IgG2 monoclonal antibody against OX40 (CD134) was given. The study's findings and limits: Within 6 weeks, CD4+ and CD8+ blood T cells expanded clonally at 0.1 to 3.0 mg/kg.

The CDR3 contains 13 residues. Trimming stripped 2 bases from V and 1 base from J, with 5 bases between. Germline-derived CDR1 and CDR2 are ENHRY and SYGVKD. Worth noting for this clone: Antigen unknown.

The assay was immunoSEQ multiplex PCR, and TCRdb's table has in-frame clones only and misses some. The sample holds 70,000 to 75,000 clones, 75% to 85% seen once. The cohort excluded patients with autoimmune disease history or systemic immunosuppression. V gene TRBV10-3 combines with J gene TRBJ1-1; D is possibly TRBD1 (5 bases). This TCR was sampled from an adult with an advanced solid tumor such as melanoma, head and neck, liver or kidney cancer. Source: CD4+ or CD8+ T cells sorted from blood, taken in a trial of the OX40 agonist ivuxolimab. CDR3: CAISEQGNTEAFF. The DNA of the CDR3 is TGTGCCATCAGTGAGCAGGGGAACACTGAAGCTTTCTTT.